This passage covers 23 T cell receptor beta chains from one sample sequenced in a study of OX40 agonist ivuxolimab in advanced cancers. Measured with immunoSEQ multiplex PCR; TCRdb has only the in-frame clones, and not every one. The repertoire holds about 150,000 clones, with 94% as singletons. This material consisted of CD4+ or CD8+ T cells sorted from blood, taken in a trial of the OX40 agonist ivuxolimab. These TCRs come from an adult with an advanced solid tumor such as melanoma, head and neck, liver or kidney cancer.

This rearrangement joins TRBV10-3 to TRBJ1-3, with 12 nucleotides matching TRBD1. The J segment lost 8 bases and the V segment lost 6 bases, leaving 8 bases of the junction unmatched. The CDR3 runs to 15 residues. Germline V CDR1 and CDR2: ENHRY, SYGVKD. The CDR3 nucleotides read TGTGCCATCAGCGAACCGGGACAGGGGGCAGACACCATATATTTT. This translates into CAISEPGQGADTIYF.

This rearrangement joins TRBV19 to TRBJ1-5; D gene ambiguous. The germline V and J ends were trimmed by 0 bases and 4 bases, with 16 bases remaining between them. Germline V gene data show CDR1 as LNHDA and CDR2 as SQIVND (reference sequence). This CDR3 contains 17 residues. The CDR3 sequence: CASSIDGYSEVNQPQHF. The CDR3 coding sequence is TGTGCCAGTAGTATAGATGGGTACAGCGAGGTAAATCAGCCCCAGCATTTT.

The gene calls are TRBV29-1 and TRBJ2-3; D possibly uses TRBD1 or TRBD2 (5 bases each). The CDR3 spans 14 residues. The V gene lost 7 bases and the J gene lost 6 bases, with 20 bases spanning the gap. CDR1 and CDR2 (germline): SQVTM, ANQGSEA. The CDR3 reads CSAEGPPEEDTQYF. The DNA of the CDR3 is TGCAGCGCCGAGGGACCGCCTGAGGAGGATACGCAGTATTTT.

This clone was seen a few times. The DNA for the CDR3 is TGTGCCAGCAGGTCTCCGCTAGCGGCAAGCACAGATACGCAGTATTTT. Encoded protein: CASRSPLAASTDTQYF. V is TRBV7-9 and J is TRBJ2-3, with 7 positions matching TRBD2. The trim removed 6 bases at V and 0 bases at J, leaving 9 bases unmatched. CDR1 and CDR2 from the germline V gene are SEHNR and FQNEAQ (reference sequence). This CDR3 region has 16 residues. The whole variable domain, filled in from reference TRBV7-9 and TRBJ2-3, reads DTGVSQNPRHKITKRGQNVTFRCDPISEHNRLYWYRQTLGQGPEFLTYFQNEAQLEKSRLLSDRFSAERPKGSFSTLEIQRTEQGDSAMYLCASRSPLAASTDTQYFGPGTRLTVL.

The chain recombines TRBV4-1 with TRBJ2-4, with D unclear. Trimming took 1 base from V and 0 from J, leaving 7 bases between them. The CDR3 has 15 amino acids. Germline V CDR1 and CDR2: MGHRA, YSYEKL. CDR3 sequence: CASSQVQLAKNIQYF. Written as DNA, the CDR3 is TGCGCCAGCAGCCAAGTGCAGTTAGCCAAAAACATTCAGTACTTC.

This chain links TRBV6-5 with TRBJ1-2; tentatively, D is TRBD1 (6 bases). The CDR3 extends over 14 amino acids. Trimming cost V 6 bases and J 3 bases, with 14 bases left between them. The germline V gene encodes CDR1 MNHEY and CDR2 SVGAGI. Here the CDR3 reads CASRKQGTDYGYTF. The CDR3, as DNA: TGTGCCAGCAGGAAACAGGGTACGGACTATGGCTACACCTTC.

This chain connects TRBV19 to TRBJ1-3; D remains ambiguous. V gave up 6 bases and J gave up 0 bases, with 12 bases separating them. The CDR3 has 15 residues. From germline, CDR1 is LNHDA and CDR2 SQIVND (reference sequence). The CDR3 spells CASSHLASSGNTIYF. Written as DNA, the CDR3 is TGTGCCAGTAGCCATCTGGCATCCTCTGGAAACACCATATATTTT.

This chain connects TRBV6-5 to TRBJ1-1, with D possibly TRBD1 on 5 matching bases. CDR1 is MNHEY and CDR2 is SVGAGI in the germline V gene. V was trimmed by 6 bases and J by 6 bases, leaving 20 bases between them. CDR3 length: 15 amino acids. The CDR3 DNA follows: TGTGCCAGCAGGCGGGACCTTGGGGGGGATGCTGAAGCTTTCTTT. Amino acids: CASRRDLGGDAEAFF.

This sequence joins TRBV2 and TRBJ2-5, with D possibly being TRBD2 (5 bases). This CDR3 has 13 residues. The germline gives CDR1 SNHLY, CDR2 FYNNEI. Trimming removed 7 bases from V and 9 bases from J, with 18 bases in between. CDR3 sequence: CASTARRPEAQYF. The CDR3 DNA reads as TGTGCCAGCACAGCCAGACGGCCGGAGGCCCAGTACTTC.

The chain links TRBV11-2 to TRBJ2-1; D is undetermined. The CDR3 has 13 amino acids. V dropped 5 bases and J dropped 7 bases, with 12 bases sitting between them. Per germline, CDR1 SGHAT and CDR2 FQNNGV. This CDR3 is CASSPHLWNEQFF. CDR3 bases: TGTGCCAGCAGCCCCCACTTATGGAATGAGCAGTTCTTC.

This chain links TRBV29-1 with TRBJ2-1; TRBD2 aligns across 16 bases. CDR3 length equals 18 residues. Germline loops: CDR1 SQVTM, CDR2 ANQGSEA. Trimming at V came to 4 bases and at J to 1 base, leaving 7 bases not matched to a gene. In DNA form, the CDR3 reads TGCAGCGTTGCTGGGGGGACTAGCGGGAGGGAATCCTACAATGAGCAGTTCTTC. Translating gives CSVAGGTSGRESYNEQFF.

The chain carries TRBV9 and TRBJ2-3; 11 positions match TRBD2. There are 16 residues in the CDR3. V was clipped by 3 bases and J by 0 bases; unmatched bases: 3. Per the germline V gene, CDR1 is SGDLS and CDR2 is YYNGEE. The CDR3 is CASSATSGTSTDTQYF. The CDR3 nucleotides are TGTGCCAGCAGCGCGACTAGCGGGACTAGCACAGATACGCAGTATTTT.

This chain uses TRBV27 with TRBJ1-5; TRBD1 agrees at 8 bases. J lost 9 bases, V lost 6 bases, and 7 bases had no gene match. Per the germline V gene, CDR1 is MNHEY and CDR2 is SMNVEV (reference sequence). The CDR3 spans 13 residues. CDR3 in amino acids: CASSFTDRGPQHF. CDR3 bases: TGTGCCAGCAGCTTCACTGACAGGGGGCCCCAGCATTTT.

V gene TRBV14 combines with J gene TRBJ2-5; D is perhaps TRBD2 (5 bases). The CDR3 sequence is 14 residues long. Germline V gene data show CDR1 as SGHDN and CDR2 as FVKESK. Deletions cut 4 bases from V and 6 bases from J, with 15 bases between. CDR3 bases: TGTGCCAGCAGCCTTTGGAACAGCGGCAAGACCCAGTACTTC. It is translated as CASSLWNSGKTQYF.

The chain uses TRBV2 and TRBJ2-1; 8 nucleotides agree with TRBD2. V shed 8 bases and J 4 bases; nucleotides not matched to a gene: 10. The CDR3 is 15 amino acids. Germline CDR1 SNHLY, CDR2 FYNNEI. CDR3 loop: CASLVRAGGYNEQFF. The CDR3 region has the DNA TGTGCCAGCCTCGTCCGCGCGGGGGGTTACAATGAGCAGTTCTTC.

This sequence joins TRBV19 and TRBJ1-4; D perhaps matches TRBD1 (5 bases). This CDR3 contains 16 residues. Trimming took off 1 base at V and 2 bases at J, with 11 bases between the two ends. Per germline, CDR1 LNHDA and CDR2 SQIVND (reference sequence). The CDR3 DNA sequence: TGTGCCAGTAGTATAGGGTCGACAGTCACTAATGAAAAACTGTTTTTT. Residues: CASSIGSTVTNEKLFF.

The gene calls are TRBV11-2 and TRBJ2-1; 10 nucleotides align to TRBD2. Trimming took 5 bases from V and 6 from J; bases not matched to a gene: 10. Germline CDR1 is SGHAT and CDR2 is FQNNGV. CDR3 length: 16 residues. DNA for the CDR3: TGTGCCAGCAGCCCACCGACTAGCGGGCGTAGCAATGAGCAGTTCTTC. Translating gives CASSPPTSGRSNEQFF.

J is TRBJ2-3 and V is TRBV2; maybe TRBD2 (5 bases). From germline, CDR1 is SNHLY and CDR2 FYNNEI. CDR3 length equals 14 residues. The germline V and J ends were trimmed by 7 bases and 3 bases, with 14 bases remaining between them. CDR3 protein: CASNRNGETDTQYF. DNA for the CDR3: TGTGCCAGCAACCGGAACGGGGAGACAGATACGCAGTATTTT.

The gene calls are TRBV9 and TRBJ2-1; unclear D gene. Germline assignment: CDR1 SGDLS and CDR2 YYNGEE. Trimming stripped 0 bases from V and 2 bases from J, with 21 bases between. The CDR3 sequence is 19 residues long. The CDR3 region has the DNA TGTGCCAGCAGCGTAGGCCCCAAATTTAGGGCCTTCCCCTACAATGAGCAGTTCTTC. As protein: CASSVGPKFRAFPYNEQFF.

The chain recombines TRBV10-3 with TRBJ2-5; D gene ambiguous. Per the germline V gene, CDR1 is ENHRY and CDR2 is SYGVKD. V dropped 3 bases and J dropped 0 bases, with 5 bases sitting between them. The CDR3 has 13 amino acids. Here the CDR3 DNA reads TGTGCCATCAGTGAACGGGACCAAGAGACCCAGTACTTC. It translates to CAISERDQETQYF.

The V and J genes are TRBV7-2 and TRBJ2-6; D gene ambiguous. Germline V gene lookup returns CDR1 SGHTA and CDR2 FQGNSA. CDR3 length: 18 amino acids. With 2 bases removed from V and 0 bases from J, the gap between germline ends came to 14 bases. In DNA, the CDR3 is TGTGCCAGCAGCTTAAGTGGGTTCGGTGACTCTGGGGCCAACGTCCTGACTTTC. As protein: CASSLSGFGDSGANVLTF.

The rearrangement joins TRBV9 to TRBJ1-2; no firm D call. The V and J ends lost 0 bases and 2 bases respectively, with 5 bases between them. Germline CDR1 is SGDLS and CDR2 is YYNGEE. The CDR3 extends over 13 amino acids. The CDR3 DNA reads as TGTGCCAGCAGCGTAGCAGAAAACTATGGCTACACCTTC. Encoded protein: CASSVAENYGYTF. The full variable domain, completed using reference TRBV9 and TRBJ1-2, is DSGVTQTPKHLITATGQRVTLRCSPRSGDLSVYWYQQSLDQGLQFLIQYYNGEERAKGNILERFSAQQFPDLHSELNLSSLELGDSALYFCASSVAENYGYTFGSGTRLTVV.

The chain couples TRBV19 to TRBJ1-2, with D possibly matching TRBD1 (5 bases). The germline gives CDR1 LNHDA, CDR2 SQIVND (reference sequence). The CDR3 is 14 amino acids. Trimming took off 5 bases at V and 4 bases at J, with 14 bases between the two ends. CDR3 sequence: CASSVGAWGYGYTF. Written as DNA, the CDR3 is TGTGCCAGTAGTGTCGGGGCTTGGGGCTATGGCTACACCTTC. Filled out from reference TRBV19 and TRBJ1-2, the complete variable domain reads DGGITQSPKYLFRKEGQNVTLSCEQNLNHDAMYWYRQDPGQGLRLIYYSQIVNDFQKGDIAEGYSVSREKKESFPLTVTSAQKNPTAFYLCASSVGAWGYGYTFGSGTRLTVV.